A selection of T cell receptor beta chains follows, all from one sample in a study of shared clonotypes between healthy human individuals. Clones were read by immunoSEQ multiplex PCR, and TCRdb kept only the in-frame ones, dropping some. The sample lists about 770,000 clones; roughly two thirds were seen once. Sequencing was performed on memory CD4+ T cells sorted from blood. The receptors come from a woman in her 30s in good health. Each CDR3 is given with its conserved first and last residue. Fields, in order: clone size, D gene, J gene, V gene, CDR3 protein, CDR3 DNA. D genes are given only for firm matches. Rows may omit the clone size; those that give it use once, few, many or a size class.

abundance: -
d_gene: TRBD2
j_gene: TRBJ2-5
v_gene: TRBV18
CDR3aa: CASSPRTSGNQETQYF
CDR3nt: TGTGCCAGCTCCCCTAGGACTAGCGGTAACCAAGAGACCCAGTACTTC

abundance: -
d_gene: -
j_gene: TRBJ2-5
v_gene: TRBV7-2
CDR3aa: CASSPGDHLQETQYF
CDR3nt: TGTGCCAGCAGCCCAGGGGACCACCTCCAAGAGACCCAGTACTTC

abundance: -
d_gene: -
j_gene: TRBJ1-1
v_gene: TRBV28
CDR3aa: CASAGSTQMGPEAFF
CDR3nt: TGTGCCAGCGCTGGGTCCACACAGATGGGTCCTGAAGCTTTCTTT

abundance: -
d_gene: -
j_gene: TRBJ2-2
v_gene: TRBV18
CDR3aa: CASSRDQLNTGELFF
CDR3nt: TGTGCCAGCTCACGGGACCAACTCAACACCGGGGAGCTGTTTTTT

abundance: -
d_gene: -
j_gene: TRBJ2-1
v_gene: TRBV2
CDR3aa: CASSPGQTNEQFF
CDR3nt: TGTGCCAGCAGTCCCGGACAGACCAATGAGCAGTTCTTC

abundance: -
d_gene: -
j_gene: TRBJ1-4
v_gene: TRBV6-1
CDR3aa: CASAVGPKEKLFF
CDR3nt: TGTGCCAGCGCAGTAGGCCCTAAAGAAAAACTGTTTTTT

abundance: few
d_gene: -
j_gene: TRBJ2-1
v_gene: TRBV27
CDR3aa: CASSFQGRSSYNEQFF
CDR3nt: TGTGCCAGCAGTTTCCAAGGGCGGAGCTCCTACAATGAGCAGTTCTTC

abundance: few
d_gene: -
j_gene: TRBJ2-1
v_gene: TRBV6-6
CDR3aa: CASSRPEYNEQFF
CDR3nt: TGTGCCAGCAGTCGTCCAGAGTACAATGAGCAGTTCTTC

abundance: -
d_gene: -
j_gene: TRBJ2-7
v_gene: TRBV6-1
CDR3aa: CASSYAYEQYF
CDR3nt: TGTGCCAGCAGTTACGCGTACGAGCAGTACTTC

abundance: -
d_gene: TRBD2
j_gene: TRBJ2-7
v_gene: TRBV19
CDR3aa: CASSFSTSGDYEQYF
CDR3nt: TGTGCCAGTAGTTTTTCGACTAGCGGGGACTACGAGCAGTACTTC

abundance: -
d_gene: TRBD1
j_gene: TRBJ2-1
v_gene: TRBV7-8
CDR3aa: CASSNGLRGRSEQFF
CDR3nt: TGTGCCAGCAGCAACGGACTTAGGGGGCGGTCGGAGCAGTTCTTC

abundance: few
d_gene: TRBD2
j_gene: TRBJ2-7
v_gene: TRBV6-1
CDR3aa: CASSSGLARAYEQYF
CDR3nt: TGTGCCAGCAGTTCCGGACTAGCGAGGGCCTACGAGCAGTACTTC

abundance: once
d_gene: TRBD2
j_gene: TRBJ2-1
v_gene: TRBV25-1
CDR3aa: CASRSGSGYNEQFF
CDR3nt: TGTGCCAGCAGGAGCGGGAGTGGGTACAATGAGCAGTTCTTC

abundance: few
d_gene: -
j_gene: TRBJ1-5
v_gene: TRBV6-6
CDR3aa: CASRPQGRGQPQHF
CDR3nt: TGTGCCAGCAGACCCCAGGGGAGGGGGCAGCCCCAGCATTTT

abundance: -
d_gene: -
j_gene: TRBJ1-2
v_gene: TRBV5-1
CDR3aa: CASSLYRAGDGYTF
CDR3nt: TGCGCCAGCAGCTTGTATCGGGCAGGCGATGGCTACACCTTC

abundance: -
d_gene: -
j_gene: TRBJ1-4
v_gene: TRBV11-2
CDR3aa: CASSHRQRQSTNEKLFF
CDR3nt: TGTGCCAGCAGCCACCGCCAGAGACAGTCAACTAATGAAAAACTGTTTTTT

abundance: -
d_gene: TRBD1
j_gene: TRBJ2-1
v_gene: TRBV4-2
CDR3aa: CASSQEGGPQGASYNEQFF
CDR3nt: TGTGCCAGCAGCCAAGAGGGCGGACCACAGGGGGCCTCCTACAATGAGCAGTTCTTC

abundance: -
d_gene: -
j_gene: TRBJ1-2
v_gene: TRBV6-5
CDR3aa: CASSSSTGGYTF
CDR3nt: TGTGCCAGCAGTTCATCGACAGGAGGCTACACCTTC

abundance: -
d_gene: TRBD1
j_gene: TRBJ2-1
v_gene: TRBV2
CDR3aa: CASRGPGTGSSGEQFF
CDR3nt: TGTGCCAGCAGGGGTCCCGGGACAGGTTCCAGCGGTGAGCAGTTCTTC

abundance: -
d_gene: TRBD2
j_gene: TRBJ2-3
v_gene: TRBV30
CDR3aa: CAFLAGGTDTQYF
CDR3nt: TGTGCCTTCCTAGCGGGAGGGACAGATACGCAGTATTTT

abundance: few
d_gene: TRBD2
j_gene: TRBJ2-7
v_gene: TRBV5-5
CDR3aa: CASSTPTSGSSEQYF
CDR3nt: TGTGCCAGCAGCACGCCGACTAGCGGGAGCTCCGAGCAGTACTTC

abundance: once
d_gene: -
j_gene: TRBJ2-1
v_gene: TRBV9
CDR3aa: CASSAGRGSYNEQFF
CDR3nt: TGTGCCAGCAGCGCCGGGCGGGGCTCCTACAATGAGCAGTTCTTC

abundance: -
d_gene: -
j_gene: TRBJ1-4
v_gene: TRBV11-2
CDR3aa: CASSIQGIGNEKLFF
CDR3nt: TGTGCCAGCAGCATCCAGGGGATAGGTAATGAAAAACTGTTTTTT

abundance: -
d_gene: TRBD2
j_gene: TRBJ2-3
v_gene: TRBV6-1
CDR3aa: CASRRLAGGIDTQYF
CDR3nt: TGTGCCAGCAGAAGATTAGCGGGAGGCATAGATACGCAGTATTTT

abundance: -
d_gene: TRBD1
j_gene: TRBJ2-5
v_gene: TRBV11-1
CDR3aa: CASSSGQGETQYF
CDR3nt: TGTGCCAGCAGCTCGGGACAGGGAGAGACCCAGTACTTC

abundance: -
d_gene: TRBD2
j_gene: TRBJ2-3
v_gene: TRBV25-1
CDR3aa: CASRPGTSGRDTDTQYF
CDR3nt: TGTGCCAGCAGACCCGGGACTAGCGGGAGGGACACAGATACGCAGTATTTT

abundance: -
d_gene: -
j_gene: TRBJ2-1
v_gene: TRBV7-2
CDR3aa: CASSRRVANEQFF
CDR3nt: TGTGCCAGCAGCCGCAGGGTTGCTAATGAGCAGTTCTTC

abundance: -
d_gene: TRBD1
j_gene: TRBJ2-2
v_gene: TRBV10-2
CDR3aa: CASKRQGRNTGELFF
CDR3nt: TGCGCCAGCAAAAGACAGGGGAGGAACACCGGGGAGCTGTTTTTT

abundance: -
d_gene: -
j_gene: TRBJ2-3
v_gene: TRBV7-2
CDR3aa: CASSPILGGTQYF
CDR3nt: TGTGCCAGCAGCCCTATACTAGGCGGTACGCAGTATTTT

abundance: -
d_gene: -
j_gene: TRBJ1-2
v_gene: TRBV18
CDR3aa: CASSPAGTQGGGGYTF
CDR3nt: TGTGCCAGCTCACCTGCCGGGACGCAAGGCGGTGGCGGCTACACCTTC

abundance: -
d_gene: -
j_gene: TRBJ2-7
v_gene: TRBV5-1
CDR3aa: CASSLGQTEGLYEQYF
CDR3nt: TGCGCCAGCAGCTTGGGTCAGACGGAGGGACTCTACGAGCAGTACTTC

abundance: -
d_gene: TRBD1
j_gene: TRBJ2-7
v_gene: TRBV25-1
CDR3aa: CASSAPGQNSYEQYF
CDR3nt: TGTGCCAGCAGTGCACCGGGACAGAACTCCTACGAGCAGTACTTC

abundance: -
d_gene: TRBD2
j_gene: TRBJ2-1
v_gene: TRBV4-1
CDR3aa: CASSQGLSGRADNEQFF
CDR3nt: TGCGCCAGCAGCCAAGGCCTTAGTGGGAGGGCCGACAATGAGCAGTTCTTC

abundance: -
d_gene: TRBD2
j_gene: TRBJ2-1
v_gene: TRBV4-2
CDR3aa: CASSLGTTTNEQFF
CDR3nt: TGTGCCAGCAGCCTCGGGACTACGACCAATGAGCAGTTCTTC

abundance: -
d_gene: TRBD2
j_gene: TRBJ2-1
v_gene: TRBV7-2
CDR3aa: CASSVKGLADNEQFF
CDR3nt: TGTGCCAGCAGCGTTAAGGGACTAGCGGACAATGAGCAGTTCTTC

abundance: many
d_gene: -
j_gene: TRBJ2-1
v_gene: TRBV5-1
CDR3aa: CASSLASAGYNEQFF
CDR3nt: TGCGCCAGCAGCTTGGCCTCGGCGGGATACAATGAGCAGTTCTTC

abundance: -
d_gene: -
j_gene: TRBJ2-1
v_gene: TRBV27
CDR3aa: CASSLPPPQGHNEQFF
CDR3nt: TGTGCCAGCAGTTTACCTCCCCCCCAGGGCCACAATGAGCAGTTCTTC

abundance: -
d_gene: TRBD1
j_gene: TRBJ1-4
v_gene: TRBV28
CDR3aa: CASSTNDRGFGKLFF
CDR3nt: TGTGCCAGCAGTACAAACGACAGGGGGTTCGGAAAACTGTTTTTT

abundance: -
d_gene: -
j_gene: TRBJ2-3
v_gene: TRBV7-8
CDR3aa: CASSLVVDTQYF
CDR3nt: TGTGCCAGCAGCTTAGTAGTGGATACGCAGTATTTT

abundance: few
d_gene: -
j_gene: TRBJ1-1
v_gene: TRBV27
CDR3aa: CASSPSWGAEAFF
CDR3nt: TGTGCCAGCAGTCCCTCGTGGGGGGCTGAAGCTTTCTTT

abundance: -
d_gene: -
j_gene: TRBJ2-7
v_gene: TRBV19
CDR3aa: CASSINAGSYEQYF
CDR3nt: TGTGCCAGTAGTATAAATGCTGGGAGCTACGAGCAGTACTTC

abundance: -
d_gene: TRBD2
j_gene: TRBJ2-1
v_gene: TRBV18
CDR3aa: CASSPSSGRAGNEQFF
CDR3nt: TGTGCCAGCTCACCATCTAGCGGGAGGGCCGGGAATGAGCAGTTCTTC

abundance: -
d_gene: -
j_gene: TRBJ2-7
v_gene: TRBV21-1
CDR3aa: CASSKGKSRVSYEQYF
CDR3nt: TGTGCCAGCAGCAAAGGAAAGTCGAGGGTCTCCTACGAGCAGTACTTC

abundance: -
d_gene: TRBD2
j_gene: TRBJ2-1
v_gene: TRBV18
CDR3aa: CASSPRREGHEQFF
CDR3nt: TGTGCCAGCTCACCTCGGCGGGAGGGCCATGAGCAGTTCTTC

abundance: -
d_gene: -
j_gene: TRBJ1-1
v_gene: TRBV6-6
CDR3aa: CASSTGNTEAFF
CDR3nt: TGTGCCAGTAGCACAGGCAACACTGAAGCTTTCTTT

abundance: -
d_gene: -
j_gene: TRBJ2-1
v_gene: TRBV7-9
CDR3aa: CASLSENSYNEQFF
CDR3nt: TGTGCCAGCCTTAGTGAGAACTCCTACAATGAGCAGTTCTTC

abundance: few
d_gene: -
j_gene: TRBJ1-1
v_gene: TRBV5-1
CDR3aa: CASSLDGGRGTEAFF
CDR3nt: TGCGCCAGCAGCTTGGATGGGGGGAGAGGGACTGAAGCTTTCTTT

abundance: -
d_gene: -
j_gene: TRBJ2-1
v_gene: TRBV4-1
CDR3aa: CASSQESDSSYNEQFF
CDR3nt: TGCGCCAGCAGCCAAGAGTCCGATAGCTCCTACAATGAGCAGTTCTTC

abundance: -
d_gene: TRBD2
j_gene: TRBJ2-7
v_gene: TRBV7-2
CDR3aa: CASSLGGLAGGYEQYF
CDR3nt: TGTGCCAGCAGCTTAGGAGGACTAGCGGGAGGCTACGAGCAGTACTTC

abundance: -
d_gene: -
j_gene: TRBJ2-5
v_gene: TRBV15
CDR3aa: CATSSLWSWTQYF
CDR3nt: TGTGCCACCAGCAGCCTCTGGTCCTGGACCCAGTACTTC

abundance: -
d_gene: -
j_gene: TRBJ1-4
v_gene: TRBV25-1
CDR3aa: CASSDGGGREKLFF
CDR3nt: TGTGCCAGCAGTGATGGCGGCGGGCGCGAAAAACTGTTTTTT

abundance: -
d_gene: -
j_gene: TRBJ1-1
v_gene: TRBV6-1
CDR3aa: CASSGRGGNTEAFF
CDR3nt: TGTGCCAGCAGTGGCCGAGGGGGGAACACTGAAGCTTTCTTT

abundance: few
d_gene: TRBD1
j_gene: TRBJ1-3
v_gene: TRBV30
CDR3aa: CAWSRDRVPSGNTIYF
CDR3nt: TGTGCCTGGAGTAGGGACAGGGTCCCCTCTGGAAACACCATATATTTT

abundance: few
d_gene: -
j_gene: TRBJ2-2
v_gene: TRBV29-1
CDR3aa: CIRTGELFF
CDR3nt: TGCATCCGTACCGGGGAGCTGTTTTTT

abundance: once
d_gene: TRBD2
j_gene: TRBJ2-7
v_gene: TRBV7-8
CDR3aa: CASSLGGRGRYEQYF
CDR3nt: TGTGCCAGCAGCTTAGGCGGGAGGGGTAGGTACGAGCAGTACTTC

abundance: once
d_gene: -
j_gene: TRBJ1-1
v_gene: TRBV10-3
CDR3aa: CAISLDRNTEAFF
CDR3nt: TGTGCCATCAGCTTAGACCGGAACACTGAAGCTTTCTTT

abundance: -
d_gene: -
j_gene: TRBJ1-4
v_gene: TRBV27
CDR3aa: CASSLNSAGRHEKLFF
CDR3nt: TGTGCCAGCAGTTTAAACTCGGCAGGGAGGCATGAAAAACTGTTTTTT

abundance: -
d_gene: -
j_gene: TRBJ2-3
v_gene: TRBV7-9
CDR3aa: CASSLMGPSTDTQYF
CDR3nt: TGTGCCAGCAGCTTAATGGGGCCGTCCACAGATACGCAGTATTTT

abundance: once
d_gene: TRBD2
j_gene: TRBJ2-1
v_gene: TRBV11-3
CDR3aa: CASSIGRSSYNEQFF
CDR3nt: TGTGCCAGCAGCATCGGGAGGAGCTCCTACAATGAGCAGTTCTTC

abundance: once
d_gene: -
j_gene: TRBJ1-2
v_gene: TRBV5-4
CDR3aa: CASSLRNGGAYGYTF
CDR3nt: TGTGCCAGCAGCCTGCGAAATGGGGGGGCCTATGGCTACACCTTC